A selection of T cell receptor beta chains follows, all from one sample in a study of T cell responses to AZD1222 COVID-19 vaccine. Generated by immunoSEQ multiplex PCR, the TCRdb table keeps only in-frame clones and is missing some. The data contain 150,000 to 200,000 clones, approximately 95% of them singletons. The source material was peripheral blood, sampled 28 days after the second AZD1222 dose. Source of these receptors: an adult who received the AZD1222 COVID-19 vaccine. The CDR3 runs from the conserved cysteine through the conserved F or W. D genes are given only for firm matches. The size entry is marked missing in some rows and otherwise reads once, few, many or a size class.

j_call clone_size v_call d_call cdr3_nt cdr3_aa
TRBJ2-7 - TRBV4-1 TRBD1 TGCGCCAGCAGCCCGACAGGGAGCTCCTACGAGCAGTACTTC CASSPTGSSYEQYF
TRBJ1-2 - TRBV2 - TGTGCCAGCAGTTCAGGGTCGGGCTATGGCTACACCTTC CASSSGSGYGYTF
TRBJ2-2 - TRBV7-9 - TGTGCCAGCAGCCCTCTAGCTGCGAACACCGGGGAGCTGTTTTTT CASSPLAANTGELFF
TRBJ1-4 - TRBV28 TRBD1 TGTGCCAGCCGGACAGGGCTTTCAGTCGAAAAACTGTTTTTT CASRTGLSVEKLFF
TRBJ1-6 - TRBV27 - TGTGCCAGCAGTTTAAGTACGCAGGGAAGAAATTCACCCCTCCACTTT CASSLSTQGRNSPLHF
TRBJ2-7 once TRBV10-1 TRBD1 TGCGCCAGCAGTGTTGGACAGGGCCTCGATAAGTACTTC CASSVGQGLDKYF
TRBJ2-7 - TRBV5-1 - TGCGCCAGCAGCTTGAGGGGCAGTGAGGACTACGAGCAGTACTTC CASSLRGSEDYEQYF
TRBJ2-3 few TRBV3-1/TRBV3-2 - TGTGCCAGCAGCACGGACTCTCCCCTGATCACAGATACGCAGTATTTT CASSTDSPLITDTQYF
TRBJ2-6 - TRBV13 - TGTGCCAGCAGCTTATTTTTTGGCAGCAAGGGTTCTGGGGCCAACGTCCTGACTTTC CASSLFFGSKGSGANVLTF
TRBJ1-1 - TRBV19 - TGTGCCAGTAGTCCACGGGACACAGAAGCTTTCTTT CASSPRDTEAFF
TRBJ1-5 - TRBV19 - TGTGCCAGTAGTATACCCGGCCTCCCCCGAGACAGCAATCAGCCCCAGCATTTT CASSIPGLPRDSNQPQHF
TRBJ2-2 - TRBV18 - TGTGCCAGCTCACGACAGACGAACACCGGGGAGCTGTTTTTT CASSRQTNTGELFF
TRBJ2-1 - TRBV15 - TGTGCCACCAGCCAAGGTCAAAACAATGAGCAGTTCTTC CATSQGQNNEQFF
TRBJ2-1 - TRBV27 - TGTGCCATCGCTATAGGGGGTTCCTACAATGAGCAGTTCTTC CAIAIGGSYNEQFF
TRBJ1-1 - TRBV19 - TGTGCCAGTAGGTTTTTGGACAGAAGTAACACTGAAGCTTTCTTT CASRFLDRSNTEAFF
TRBJ2-7 - TRBV5-1 TRBD2 TGCGCCAGCAGCTTGGAAGGGACTAGTCCCTACGAGCAGTACTTC CASSLEGTSPYEQYF
TRBJ2-7 - TRBV2 - TGTGCCAGCAGTGAGGGCGTGGGTTACGAGCAGTACTTC CASSEGVGYEQYF
TRBJ2-3 - TRBV3-1/TRBV3-2 TRBD2 TGTGCCAGCAGCCCCTCTAGCGGCCGTAGCACAGATACGCAGTATTTT CASSPSSGRSTDTQYF
TRBJ1-1 few TRBV25-1 - TGTGCCAGCGAGGACAGATTGAACACTGAAGCTTTCTTT CASEDRLNTEAFF
TRBJ1-3 - TRBV19 - TGTGCCAGTAAGGGTACTGACCTCTCTGGAAACACCATATATTTT CASKGTDLSGNTIYF
TRBJ1-2 - TRBV5-1 - TGCGCCAGCAGCTTGGCCTCCGGGGAAGGCTACACCTTC CASSLASGEGYTF
TRBJ2-7 - TRBV5-4 - TGTGCCAGCAGCTTGGACGGGACGCCCCTCTACGAGCAGTACTTC CASSLDGTPLYEQYF
TRBJ1-5 - TRBV19 - TGTGCCAGTCCGGTAGGATCTAAAGGGGGCAATCAGCCCCAGCATTTT CASPVGSKGGNQPQHF
TRBJ2-3 - TRBV2 - TGTGCCAGCAGTGAAGAAGGGACTAGCACAGATACGCAGTATTTT CASSEEGTSTDTQYF
TRBJ1-1 - TRBV19 - TGTGCCAGTAGTATAGATCTTAGGCGGGGGAGGAACACTGAAGCTTTCTTT CASSIDLRRGRNTEAFF
TRBJ1-4 - TRBV4-2 - TGTGCCAGCAGCCAGAGTCCCGGGGCAAATGAAAAACTGTTTTTT CASSQSPGANEKLFF
TRBJ1-3 - TRBV5-1 TRBD1 TGCGCCAGCAGCTCCGGACAGGCCCCTAGCTCTGGAAACACCATATATTTT CASSSGQAPSSGNTIYF
TRBJ1-1 - TRBV18 - TGTGCCAGCTCACCGCAAACTGAAGCTTTCTTT CASSPQTEAFF
TRBJ2-1 - TRBV7-2 TRBD2 TGTGCCAGCAGTCTAGCGGGGGGGAGAAATGAGCAGTTCTTC CASSLAGGRNEQFF
TRBJ1-3 - TRBV5-4 - TGTGCCAGCAGCTTTGCCACTGGAAACACCATATATTTT CASSFATGNTIYF
TRBJ2-4 - TRBV13 TRBD1 TGTGCCAGCAGCCCCCGGGACAGGAGGAACATTCAGTACTTC CASSPRDRRNIQYF
TRBJ2-7 - TRBV2 - TGTGCCAGCAGGACAGCAAGCTCCTACGAGCAGTACTTC CASRTASSYEQYF
TRBJ2-7 - TRBV27 TRBD2 TGTGCCAGCAGAACGGGACTAGCGGGGGACTCCTACGAGCAGTACTTC CASRTGLAGDSYEQYF
TRBJ1-3 once TRBV11-2 - TGTGCCGGAGCACAGGGCCCGAGCTCTGGAAACACCATATATTTT CAGAQGPSSGNTIYF
TRBJ1-2 once TRBV7-9 - TGTGCCAGCAGTCAAAGGCCAGTACTAGATGGCTACACCTTC CASSQRPVLDGYTF
TRBJ1-1 - TRBV5-4 - TGTGCCAGCAGCTTCTGGGGAATCACTGAAGCTTTCTTT CASSFWGITEAFF
TRBJ1-1 - TRBV10-2 - TGCGCCAGCAGTGAGTGGGGGGCTGGGGAGAACACTGAAGCTTTCTTT CASSEWGAGENTEAFF
TRBJ1-1 - TRBV7-9 - TGTGCCAGCAGTCCACAACCGGGGATGAACACTGAAGCTTTCTTT CASSPQPGMNTEAFF
TRBJ1-2 - TRBV19 - TGTGCCAGTAGTACCGACCGGGACAACTTCCTACATGGCTACACCTTC CASSTDRDNFLHGYTF
TRBJ1-4 - TRBV10-3 - TGTGCCATCAGTGACTCTGGGGCGCCTGGCGCCGAAAAACTGTTTTTT CAISDSGAPGAEKLFF
TRBJ1-1 once TRBV11-2 - TGTGCCAGCAGCCCTCACTCCACTGAAGCTTTCTTT CASSPHSTEAFF
TRBJ1-1 few TRBV6-5 - TGTGCCAGCACCCAGGGTAGCACTGAAGCTTTCTTT CASTQGSTEAFF
TRBJ2-7 - TRBV5-1 TRBD1 TGCGCCAGCAGCATATACAGGGGGCGGGACGAGCAGTACTTC CASSIYRGRDEQYF
TRBJ2-3 - TRBV19 - TGTGCCAGTAGTACCCGCACAGATACGCAGTATTTT CASSTRTDTQYF
TRBJ1-1 - TRBV9 TRBD1 TGTGCCAGCAGCGTATCCGGGACAGGGTACACTGAAGCTTTCTTT CASSVSGTGYTEAFF
TRBJ1-5 - TRBV6-2/TRBV6-3 - TGTGCCAGCAGTTACGTGGGACAGCCCCAGCATTTT CASSYVGQPQHF
TRBJ2-3 - TRBV18 - TGTGCCAGCTCACCTCCCACCCGAGATACGCAGTATTTT CASSPPTRDTQYF
TRBJ1-2 - TRBV24-1 TRBD1 TGTGCCACCAGTGGGTCCGGGACAGGGCAACCTCCTAACTATGGCTACACCTTC CATSGSGTGQPPNYGYTF
TRBJ1-4 - TRBV6-5 TRBD1 TGTGCCAGCAGACGGACGACAGGGGGAGAAAAACTGTTTTTT CASRRTTGGEKLFF